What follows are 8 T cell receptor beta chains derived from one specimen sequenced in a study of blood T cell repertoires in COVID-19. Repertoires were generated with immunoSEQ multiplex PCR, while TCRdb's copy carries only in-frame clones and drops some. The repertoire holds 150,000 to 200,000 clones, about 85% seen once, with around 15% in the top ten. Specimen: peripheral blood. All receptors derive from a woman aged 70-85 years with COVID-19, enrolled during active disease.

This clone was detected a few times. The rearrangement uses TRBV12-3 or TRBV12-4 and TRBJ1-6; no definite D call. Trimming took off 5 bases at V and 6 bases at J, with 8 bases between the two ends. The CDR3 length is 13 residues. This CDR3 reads CASSESPNSPLHF. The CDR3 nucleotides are TGTGCCAGCAGTGAGTCCCCTAATTCACCCCTCCACTTT.

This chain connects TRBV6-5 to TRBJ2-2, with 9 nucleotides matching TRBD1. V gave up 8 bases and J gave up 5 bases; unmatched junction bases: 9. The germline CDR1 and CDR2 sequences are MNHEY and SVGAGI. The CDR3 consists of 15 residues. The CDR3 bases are TGTGCCAGCGGAGCCACAGGGGGCTTAACCGGGGAGCTGTTTTTT. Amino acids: CASGATGGLTGELFF.

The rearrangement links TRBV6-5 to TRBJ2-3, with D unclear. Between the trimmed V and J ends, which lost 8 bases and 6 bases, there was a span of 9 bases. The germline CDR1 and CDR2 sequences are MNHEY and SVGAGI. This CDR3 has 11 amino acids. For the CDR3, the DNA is TGTGCCAGCCGGAGTATCGATACGCAGTATTTT. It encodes CASRSIDTQYF.

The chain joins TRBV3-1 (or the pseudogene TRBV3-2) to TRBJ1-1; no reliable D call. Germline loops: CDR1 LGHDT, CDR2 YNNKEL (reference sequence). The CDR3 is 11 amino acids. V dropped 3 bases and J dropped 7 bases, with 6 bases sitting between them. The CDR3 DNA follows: TGTGCCAGCAGCCATGGCCGTGAAGCTTTCTTT. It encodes CASSHGREAFF.

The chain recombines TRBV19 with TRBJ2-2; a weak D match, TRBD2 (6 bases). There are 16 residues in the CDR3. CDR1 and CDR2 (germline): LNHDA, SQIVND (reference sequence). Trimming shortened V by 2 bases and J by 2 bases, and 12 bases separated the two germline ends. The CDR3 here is CASSIMGGINTGELFF. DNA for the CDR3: TGTGCCAGTAGTATAATGGGCGGGATTAACACCGGGGAGCTGTTTTTT.

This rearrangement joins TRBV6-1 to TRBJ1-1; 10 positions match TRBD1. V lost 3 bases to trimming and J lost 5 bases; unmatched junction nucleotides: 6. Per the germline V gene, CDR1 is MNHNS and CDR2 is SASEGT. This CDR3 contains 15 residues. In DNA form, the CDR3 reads TGTGCCAGCAGTGAGAGACAGGGGGCGGGTACTGAAGCTTTCTTT. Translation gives CASSERQGAGTEAFF.

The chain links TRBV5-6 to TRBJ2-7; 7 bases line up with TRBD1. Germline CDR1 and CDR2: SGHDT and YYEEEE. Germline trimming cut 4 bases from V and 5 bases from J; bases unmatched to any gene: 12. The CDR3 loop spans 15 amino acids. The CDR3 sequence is CASSDPRGLSDEQYF. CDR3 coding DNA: TGTGCCAGCAGCGACCCTAGGGGGCTAAGTGACGAGCAGTACTTC.

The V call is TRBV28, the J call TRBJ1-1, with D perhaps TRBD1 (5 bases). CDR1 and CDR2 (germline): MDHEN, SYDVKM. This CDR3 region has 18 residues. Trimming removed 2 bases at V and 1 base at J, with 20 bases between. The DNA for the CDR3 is TGTGCCAGCAGTTTAAGCGTCGTTGGGGGGTTTCGGAACACTGAAGCTTTCTTT. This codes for CASSLSVVGGFRNTEAFF.